The text below deals with one TCR beta chain. Its antigen is unknown. The CDR3 consists of 18 residues. V was clipped by 0 bases and J by 2 bases; unmatched bases: 6. CDR1 is SGHTA, CDR2 FQGNSA, per germline. This record belongs to a study of T cell responses to AZD1222 COVID-19 vaccine. Study-wide results and limits: Regions 160-218 and 743-854 held dominance among vaccine-associated CD4 TCRs, which spanned spike. After two AZD1222 doses, spike-specific TCR breadth and depth rose versus day 0. The donor cohort was predominantly white British with a female majority, and clonal diversity may have been underestimated. Repertoire collection took place solely once the T cell response had peaked.

Profiled with immunoSEQ multiplex PCR; TCRdb holds only in-frame clones, not every one. The sample has 90,000 to 120,000 clones, around nine tenths seen once. The material was peripheral blood, obtained on day 0 of AZD1222 vaccination. The chain links TRBV7-2 to TRBJ2-2; the match to TRBD2 covers 10 bases. The source of this sequence is an adult in good health. The CDR3 is CASSLAVLAGSNTGELFF. For the CDR3, the DNA is TGTGCCAGCAGCTTAGCGGTACTAGCGGGGAGCAACACCGGGGAGCTGTTTTTT.